Each of the 22 T cell receptor beta chains below was sequenced from the same sample in a study of T cell repertoires in cytomegalovirus infection. TCRdb fed the reads into MiXCR, producing one record per CDR3 protein. The table lists about 680,000 distinct CDR3 sequences, 20% to 25% of them singletons. Material: CD8+ T cells from PBMCs. The source is a human donor in good health (CMV status not recorded). Some clones in this sample may be carry-over from other donors' samples.

As concerns this clonotype: A read error may explain this, as a much larger clone is one base away. The J gene is TRBJ2-2, the V gene TRBV7-8; 8 nucleotides align to TRBD1. Germline assignment: CDR1 SGHVS and CDR2 FQNEAQ. This CDR3 comprises 17 residues. The CDR3 bases are TGTGCCAACAGCTTCCACTCGGACAGGGAAGACACCGGGGAGCTGTTTTTT. It codes for CANSFHSDREDTGELFF.

The chain uses TRBV7-8 and TRBJ1-6; tentative D call: TRBD1 (6 bases). CDR1 is SGHVS and CDR2 is FQNEAQ in the germline V gene. This CDR3 contains 17 residues. The V end lost 5 bases, the J end lost 10 bases, and 24 bases lay between the germline ends. This CDR3 is CASSRGSDRFQRSPLHF. CDR3 nucleotide sequence: TGTGCCAGCAGCAGGGGGTCCGACAGATTCCAACGCTCACCCCTCCACTTT.

The J gene is TRBJ1-1, the V gene TRBV6-2 or TRBV6-3, with D unresolved. The CDR3 has 16 amino acids. Trimming took off 3 bases at V and 1 base at J, with 15 bases between the two ends. The germline CDR1 and CDR2 sequences are MNHEY and SVGEGT. The CDR3 nucleotides read TGTGCCAGCAGTTATTCCGAGGTTTTGGGGAACACTGAAGCTTTCTTT. Protein sequence: CASSYSEVLGNTEAFF.

This clonotype was seen more than once but under ten times. The chain is built from TRBV27 and TRBJ2-5; 7 nucleotides match TRBD2. Germline assignment: CDR1 MNHEY and CDR2 SMNVEV (reference sequence). There are 17 residues in the CDR3. The V gene end was trimmed by 5 bases and the J gene end by 4 bases; junction bases not matched to a gene: 16. The CDR3 loop reads CASSPDAGVGFGETQYF. In nucleotides, the CDR3 is TGTGCCAGCAGTCCAGACGCGGGGGTTGGGTTCGGAGAGACCCAGTACTTC.

This CDR3 is CASKKGKTEAFF. The CDR3 DNA sequence: TGTGCCAGCAAGAAAGGTAAAACTGAAGCTTTCTTT. The chain combines TRBV2 with TRBJ1-1; D gene unclear. The CDR3 is 12 amino acids. CDR1 is SNHLY and CDR2 is FYNNEI in the germline V gene. V lost 7 bases and J 5 bases, leaving 11 bases between the germline ends.

The gene calls are TRBV18 and TRBJ2-4, with D perhaps matching TRBD2 (5 bases). CDR1 is KGHSH, CDR2 LQKENI, per germline. This CDR3 spans 17 amino acids. V gave up 3 bases and J gave up 1 base, with 16 bases separating them. CDR3 protein: CASSPGLEEPAKNIQYF. The CDR3 DNA is TGTGCCAGCTCACCCGGACTGGAGGAACCGGCCAAAAACATTCAGTACTTC.

CDR3 loop: CASSAPGLAGSKNIQYF. Here the CDR3 DNA reads TGTGCCAGCAGCGCCCCGGGACTAGCGGGGTCCAAAAACATTCAGTACTTC. The rearrangement joins TRBV7-9 to TRBJ2-4; 13 bases fit TRBD2. The CDR3 length is 17 residues. Germline-derived CDR1 and CDR2 are SEHNR and FQNEAQ (reference sequence). V shed 5 bases, J shed 2 bases, and the junction held 6 bases outside the gene matches.

The V gene is TRBV4-2, the J gene TRBJ2-1; TRBD2 agrees at 8 bases. The CDR3 loop spans 16 amino acids. Germline CDR1 LGHNA, CDR2 YNFKEQ. Germline trimming cut 0 bases from V and 2 bases from J; bases unmatched to any gene: 3. CDR3 coding DNA: TGTGCCAGCAGCCAAGATAGCGGGGTCCCCTACAATGAGCAGTTCTTC. Translation gives CASSQDSGVPYNEQFF.

As to this clonotype: This could be a read error, since a much larger clone is one nucleotide away. The chain couples TRBV7-2 to TRBJ2-2; D gene unclear. The V end was cut by 3 bases, the J end by 6 bases, with 11 bases between. The CDR3 spans 14 residues. Per the germline V gene, CDR1 is SGHTA and CDR2 is FQGNSA. The CDR3 loop reads CASSFMIISGELFF. As DNA, the CDR3 is TGTGCCAGCAGCTTTATGATTATATCCGGGGAGCTGTTTTTT. Full variable domain (missing parts from reference TRBV7-2 and TRBJ2-2): GAGVSQSPSNKVTEKGKDVELRCDPISGHTALYWYRQSLGQGLEFLIYFQGNSAPDKSGLPSDRFSAERTGGSVSTLTIQRTQQEDSAVYLCASSFMIISGELFFGEGSRLTVL.

This chain joins TRBV20-1 and TRBJ2-5; 7 bases are shared with TRBD1. This CDR3 spans 14 amino acids. Germline CDR1 DFQATT, CDR2 SNEGSKA (reference sequence). Trimming removed 3 bases from V and 5 bases from J; junction bases left unmatched: 9. Here the CDR3 DNA reads TGCAGTGCTAGGACCATTGGACAGGTGGAGACCCAGTACTTC. Its translation: CSARTIGQVETQYF.

V usage is TRBV6-6 and J usage is TRBJ1-6; D is unclear. CDR1 and CDR2 (germline): MNHNY, SVGAGI (reference sequence). Trimming removed 6 bases at V and 6 bases at J, with 12 bases between. The CDR3 extends over 14 amino acids. Here the CDR3 reads CASSARLGNSPLHF. The CDR3 nucleotides are TGTGCCAGCAGCGCCCGCCTGGGTAATTCACCCCTCCACTTT.

J is TRBJ2-7 and V is TRBV29-1, with a possible D match to TRBD2 (7 bases). The CDR3 has 16 amino acids. The V gene lost 0 bases and the J gene lost 0 bases, with 15 bases spanning the gap. The germline gives CDR1 SQVTM, CDR2 ANQGSEA. CDR3 nucleotide sequence: TGCAGCGTTGAAGAACGGGGGGCTATGCCCTCCTACGAGCAGTACTTC. The encoded protein is CSVEERGAMPSYEQYF.

The chain combines TRBV14 with TRBJ1-3, with D perhaps TRBD1 (5 bases). The CDR3 covers 15 residues. The germline V and J ends were trimmed by 3 bases and 0 bases, with 9 bases remaining between them. The germline CDR1 and CDR2 sequences are SGHDN and FVKESK. CDR3 in amino acids: CASSQWGSSGNTIYF. The CDR3 region has the DNA TGTGCCAGCAGCCAGTGGGGCAGCTCTGGAAACACCATATATTTT. Supplemented by reference TRBV14 and TRBJ1-3, the full variable domain reads EAGVTQFPSHSVIEKGQTVTLRCDPISGHDNLYWYRRVMGKEIKFLLHFVKESKQDESGMPNNRFLAERTGGTYSTLKVQPAELEDSGVYFCASSQWGSSGNTIYFGEGSWLTVV.

In its sample, this clonotype was seen many times. The gene calls are TRBV7-8 and TRBJ1-5; D may be TRBD1 (6 bases). The V end was cut by 5 bases, the J end by 4 bases, with 18 bases between. The CDR3 is 16 residues long. Germline CDR1 is SGHVS and CDR2 is FQNEAQ. CDR3 region: CASSPNDRFYNQPQHF. CDR3 in DNA: TGTGCCAGCAGCCCAAACGACAGGTTCTATAATCAGCCCCAGCATTTT.

This clonotype turned up a few times. This chain connects TRBV5-5 to TRBJ2-3; TRBD2 matches at 7 bases. V was pared by 1 base and J by 3 bases, with 5 bases of the junction left unmatched. Germline-derived CDR1 and CDR2 are SGHKS and YYEKEE (reference sequence). This CDR3 is built from 15 residues. CDR3 sequence (DNA): TGTGCCAGCAGCTTGTCGGGGGGTTGGACAGATACGCAGTATTTT. This gives the protein CASSLSGGWTDTQYF. Supplemented by reference TRBV5-5 and TRBJ2-3, the full variable domain reads DAGVTQSPTHLIKTRGQQVTLRCSPISGHKSVSWYQQVLGQGPQFIFQYYEKEERGRGNFPDRFSARQFPNYSSELNVNALLLGDSALYLCASSLSGGWTDTQYFGPGTRLTVL.

This chain links TRBV7-9 with TRBJ2-5, with D uncertain. Trimming pared 3 bases from V and 1 base from J, leaving 15 bases between. The CDR3 is made up of 16 amino acids. The germline V gene has CDR1 SEHNR and CDR2 FQNEAQ (reference sequence). CDR3 residues: CASSLPTTDFQETQYF. The CDR3 DNA sequence: TGTGCCAGCAGCTTGCCGACAACCGATTTCCAAGAGACCCAGTACTTC.

This clonotype was counted a few times. This chain connects TRBV27 to TRBJ2-1; D is perhaps TRBD1 or TRBD2 (5 bases each). This CDR3 has 17 amino acids. The V and J ends lost 4 bases and 5 bases respectively, with 21 bases between them. The germline V gene has CDR1 MNHEY and CDR2 SMNVEV (reference sequence). The CDR3 DNA reads as TGTGCCAGCAGTTCTCACCTCCGGGACCGCGACAACAATGAGCAGTTCTTC. Translated, it gives CASSSHLRDRDNNEQFF.

This clonotype has at least ten counts. The chain has TRBV29-1 and TRBJ1-4; D is ambiguous. V dropped 7 bases and J dropped 5 bases, with 14 bases sitting between them. CDR3 length: 13 residues. Germline V lookup: CDR1 SQVTM, CDR2 ANQGSEA. The CDR3 sequence: CSAVDSLNEKLFF. The CDR3 DNA reads as TGCAGCGCGGTGGACTCCCTAAATGAAAAACTGTTTTTT.

This clonotype has a single count. The chain employs TRBV5-6 and TRBJ1-1; 8 positions agree with TRBD1. CDR1 and CDR2 (germline): SGHDT, YYEEEE. The CDR3 consists of 15 residues. V shed 2 bases, J shed 5 bases, and the junction held 8 bases outside the gene matches. For the CDR3, the DNA is TGTGCCAGCAGCTTTGTGACAGGGGAGGCGACTGAAGCTTTCTTT. Its translation is CASSFVTGEATEAFF.

This chain joins TRBV27 and TRBJ2-2; 10 nucleotides align to TRBD2. Germline V gene data show CDR1 as MNHEY and CDR2 as SMNVEV (reference sequence). This CDR3 region has 14 residues. After removal of 6 bases from V and 5 bases from J, the junction contained 3 bases not matched to a gene. CDR3 sequence (DNA): TGTGCCAGCAGATTAGCGGGGGGAACCGGGGAGCTGTTTTTT. This codes for CASRLAGGTGELFF.

This clonotype has ten or more counts. The V gene is TRBV7-2, the J gene TRBJ2-7; 11 bases agree with TRBD1. J gave up 4 bases and V 5 bases, and 4 bases lay outside the gene matches. This CDR3 region has 14 residues. Germline CDR1 reads SGHTA; CDR2 reads FQGNSA. The CDR3 loop reads CASSAGQGAYEQYV. Here the CDR3 DNA reads TGTGCCAGCAGCGCCGGACAGGGGGCATACGAGCAGTACGTC.

This clonotype was counted between two and nine times. The V and J genes are TRBV10-3 and TRBJ2-3; tentative D call: TRBD1 (5 bases). CDR1 and CDR2 (germline): ENHRY, SYGVKD. Trimming took 6 bases from V and 5 from J, leaving 18 bases between them. The CDR3 has 15 amino acids. The CDR3 here is CAIRGVQPREDTQYF. DNA of the CDR3: TGTGCCATCAGAGGGGTCCAGCCTCGCGAAGATACGCAGTATTTT.